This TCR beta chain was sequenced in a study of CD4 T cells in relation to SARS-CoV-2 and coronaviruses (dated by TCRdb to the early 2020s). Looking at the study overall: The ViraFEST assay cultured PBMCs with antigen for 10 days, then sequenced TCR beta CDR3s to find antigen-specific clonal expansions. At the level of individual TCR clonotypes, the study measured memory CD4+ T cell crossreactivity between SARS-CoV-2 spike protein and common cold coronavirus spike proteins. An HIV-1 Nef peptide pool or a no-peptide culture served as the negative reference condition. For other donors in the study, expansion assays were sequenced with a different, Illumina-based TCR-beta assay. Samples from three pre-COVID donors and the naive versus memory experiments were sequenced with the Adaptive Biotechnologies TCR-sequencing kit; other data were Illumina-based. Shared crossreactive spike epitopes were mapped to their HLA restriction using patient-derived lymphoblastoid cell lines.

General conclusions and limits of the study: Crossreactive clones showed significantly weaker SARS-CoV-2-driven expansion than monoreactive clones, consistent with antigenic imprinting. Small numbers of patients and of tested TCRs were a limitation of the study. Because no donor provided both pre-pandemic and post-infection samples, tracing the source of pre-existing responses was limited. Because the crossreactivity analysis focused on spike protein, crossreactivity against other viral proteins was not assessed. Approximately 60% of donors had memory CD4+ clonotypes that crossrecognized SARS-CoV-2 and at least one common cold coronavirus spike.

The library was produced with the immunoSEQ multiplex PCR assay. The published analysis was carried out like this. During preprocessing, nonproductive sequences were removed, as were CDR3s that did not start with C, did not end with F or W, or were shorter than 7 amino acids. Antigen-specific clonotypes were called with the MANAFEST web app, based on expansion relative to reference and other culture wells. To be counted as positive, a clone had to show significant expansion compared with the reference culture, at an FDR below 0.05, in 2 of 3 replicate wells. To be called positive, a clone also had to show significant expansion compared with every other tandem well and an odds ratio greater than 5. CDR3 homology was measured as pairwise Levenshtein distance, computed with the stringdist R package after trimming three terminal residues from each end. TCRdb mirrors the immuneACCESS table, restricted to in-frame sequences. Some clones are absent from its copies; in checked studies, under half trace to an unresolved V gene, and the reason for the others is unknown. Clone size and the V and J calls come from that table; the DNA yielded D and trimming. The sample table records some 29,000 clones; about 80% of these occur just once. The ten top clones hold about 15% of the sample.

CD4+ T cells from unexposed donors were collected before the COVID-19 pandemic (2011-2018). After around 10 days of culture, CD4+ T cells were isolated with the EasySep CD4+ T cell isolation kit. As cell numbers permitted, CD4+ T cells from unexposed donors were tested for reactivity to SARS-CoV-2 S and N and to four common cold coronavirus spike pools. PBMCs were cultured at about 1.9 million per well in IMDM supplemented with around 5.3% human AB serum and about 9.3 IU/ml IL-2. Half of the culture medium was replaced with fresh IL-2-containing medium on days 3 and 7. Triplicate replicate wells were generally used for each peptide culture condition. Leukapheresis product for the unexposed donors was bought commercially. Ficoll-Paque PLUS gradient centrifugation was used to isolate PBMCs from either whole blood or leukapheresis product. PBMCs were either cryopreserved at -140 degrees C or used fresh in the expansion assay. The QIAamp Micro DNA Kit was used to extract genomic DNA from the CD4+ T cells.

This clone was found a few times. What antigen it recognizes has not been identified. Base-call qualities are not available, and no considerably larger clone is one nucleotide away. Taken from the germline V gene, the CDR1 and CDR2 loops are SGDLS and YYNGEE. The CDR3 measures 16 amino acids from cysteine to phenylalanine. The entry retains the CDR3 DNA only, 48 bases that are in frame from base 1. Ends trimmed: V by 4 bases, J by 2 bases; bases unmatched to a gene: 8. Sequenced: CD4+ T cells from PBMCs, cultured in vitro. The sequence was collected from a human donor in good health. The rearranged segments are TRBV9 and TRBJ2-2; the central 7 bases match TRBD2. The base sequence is TGTGCCAGCAGCCCTGGGAGCGGGGACAACACCGGGGAGCTGTTTTTT. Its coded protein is CASSPGSGDNTGELFF.